The 2 T cell receptor beta chains below come from one sample, sequenced in a study of T cells in Graves' hyperthyroidism and ophthalmopathy. Amplification of TCR beta CDR3 regions used RNA as the template. With the HTBI primer set, the TCR CDR3 went through a first round of RT-PCR. Each CDR3 protein gets one entry after TCRdb re-called the multiplex PCR reads with MiXCR. The table lists 200,000 to 250,000 distinct CDR3 sequences, under 20% of them singletons, with roughly 53% in the top ten. Material for sequencing was blood. The origin of the receptors is a man aged 45 to 65 with Graves' hyperthyroidism.

This clonotype was picked up many times. The V call is TRBV27, the J call TRBJ1-5; D is undetermined. V was trimmed by 5 bases and J by 7 bases, leaving 15 bases between them. The CDR3 totals 14 residues. Germline-derived CDR1 and CDR2 are MNHEY and SMNVEV (reference sequence). The CDR3 protein is CASSPLSPNQPQHF. In DNA, the CDR3 is TGTGCCAGCAGTCCACTCTCCCCTAACCAGCCCCAGCATTTT.

This clonotype was observed many times. The chain links TRBV30 to TRBJ2-5, with TRBD2 identical over 7 bases. In germline, CDR1 is GTSNPN, CDR2 SVGIG (reference sequence). Unmatched junction bases numbered 3, after V lost 0 bases and J lost 5 bases. This CDR3 contains 13 residues. The CDR3 reads CAWSVRGVETQYF. In nucleotides, the CDR3 is TGTGCCTGGAGTGTACGGGGGGTGGAGACCCAGTACTTC.